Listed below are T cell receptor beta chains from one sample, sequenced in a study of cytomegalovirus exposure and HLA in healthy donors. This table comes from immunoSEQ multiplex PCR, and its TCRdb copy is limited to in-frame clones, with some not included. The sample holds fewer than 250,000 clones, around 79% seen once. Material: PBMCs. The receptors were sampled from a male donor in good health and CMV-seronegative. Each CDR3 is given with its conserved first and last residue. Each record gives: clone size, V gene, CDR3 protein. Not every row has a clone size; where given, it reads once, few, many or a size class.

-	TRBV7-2	CASSRGRTGVGHEQYF
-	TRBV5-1	CASSFGGLSTDTQYF
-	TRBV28	CASTRQGLANEKLFF
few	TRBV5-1	CASSRGLNTGELFF
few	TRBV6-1	CASSESRARYYGYTF
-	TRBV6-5	CASSDRLNQPQHF
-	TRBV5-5	CASSLESPNTEAFF
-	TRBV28	CASSFLAGTYEQYF
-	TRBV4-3	CASSQGSQGRGEKLFF
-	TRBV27	CASSPPLSGRRELFF
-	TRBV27	CASSLSTGGQTEAFF
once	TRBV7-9	CAGSLEERRYSYNEQFF
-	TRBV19	CASSPRTAYNEQFF